This T cell receptor (beta chain) stems from a study of T cell responses to AZD1222 COVID-19 vaccine (dated by TCRdb to about 2021). Concerning the study at large: AZD1222 recipients given second doses at about 4 weeks or at about 12 weeks were pooled, since spike-specific TCR depth and breadth were not found to differ between the two schedules. A total of about 250 trial participants underwent TCR sequencing, of whom roughly 210 had received two doses of AZD1222 and approximately 25 had received two doses of the MenACWY control vaccine. Trial participants were enrolled by age into 18-55, 56-69 and 70-plus year subgroups, with around 150, 28 and 57 TCR-sequenced participants respectively. Here is what the overall study found, with its caveats: Conclusions about previously exposed vaccinees were limited because only a handful of AZD1222 recipients were SARS-CoV-2 seropositive at baseline. Because no day 14 peak-response samples were available, the repertoires could be characterized only after the peak T cell response. Reportedly, almost half of the unique spike-specific TCRs recognized epitopes lying outside the regions that are mutated in the B.1.351 and B.1.1.7 variants. Participants were mostly white British and included more females than males, and it was suggested by the authors that clonal diversity may have been underestimated. The 56-69-year group was small, and its depth increase did not reach significance, likely because of low power. After two AZD1222 doses, both the breadth and the depth of spike-specific TCRs were significantly higher than at day 0 and than in MenACWY recipients. Vaccine-associated CD4 TCRs spanned the whole spike protein, with dominant responses in regions 160-218 and 743-854.

The CDR3 regions of human TCRbeta chains were analyzed by immunosequencing. The paper's processing steps were these. Repertoire TCRs were checked for matches against a reference library of SARS-CoV-2-specific TCRs that had been generated using the MIRA antigen-specificity platform. Breadth meant the fraction of unique TCRs that were SARS-CoV-2-associated, whereas depth meant the fraction of total T cells that were SARS-CoV-2-associated. Using the MIRA data, each spike-specific TCR was assigned both to the spike region to which the TCR was reactive and to a CD4 or CD8 class. Log10-transformed breadth and depth values were compared by one-way ANOVA with Sidak's multiple comparisons tests. Entries here come from immuneACCESS through TCRdb and include only in-frame sequences with V and J called. Some clones fail to appear in such tables; in the studies checked, an unresolved V gene covers under half of the shortfall, and the cause of the remainder is unknown. V, J and clone size are taken as reported in that table, and D and trimming were inferred from the DNA itself. The sample table contains over 65,000 clones; only one count was recorded for over 80% of them. The ten largest clonotypes hold approximately 5.7% of the sample.

This clone has a single count. It has no known antigen specificity. No base quality information exists; no much larger clone differs at one position. According to the study, the label for this sample's time point signals: baseline before first vaccination. The vaccinee samples were drawn from two UK trials, COV001 and COV002, one of which was a single-blind randomized controlled phase 2/3 trial testing AZD1222 (ChAdOx1 nCoV-19) in healthy adults. Trial participant PBMC samples were collected at day 0 and day 28 after the second dose for TCRbeta chain sequencing. The TCR sequence derives from an adult in good health. The sequenced sample was peripheral blood, obtained on day 0 of AZD1222 vaccination.

The DNA is TGTGCCAGCAGCTTGGTAGGACGTGAGACCCAGTACTTC. This gives the protein CASSLVGRETQYF. In this chain, TRBV5-6 is recombined with TRBJ2-5, with the D segment identity uncertain. The CDR1 and CDR2 encoded by the germline V gene are SGHDT and YYEEEE. Cut back by 0 bases and 5 bases, the V and J ends lie 8 bases apart. The CDR3 sequence holds 13 residues, the cysteine and phenylalanine included. Only CDR3 DNA remains: 39 bases, in frame from the first base. Beyond the CDR3, the reference TRBV5-6 and TRBJ2-5 genes provide the residues; the full variable domain reads: DAGVTQSPTHLIKTRGQQVTLRCSPKSGHDTVSWYQQALGQGPQFIFQYYEEEERQRGNFPDRFSGHQFPNYSSELNVNALLLGDSALYLCASSLVGRETQYFGPGTRLLVL.